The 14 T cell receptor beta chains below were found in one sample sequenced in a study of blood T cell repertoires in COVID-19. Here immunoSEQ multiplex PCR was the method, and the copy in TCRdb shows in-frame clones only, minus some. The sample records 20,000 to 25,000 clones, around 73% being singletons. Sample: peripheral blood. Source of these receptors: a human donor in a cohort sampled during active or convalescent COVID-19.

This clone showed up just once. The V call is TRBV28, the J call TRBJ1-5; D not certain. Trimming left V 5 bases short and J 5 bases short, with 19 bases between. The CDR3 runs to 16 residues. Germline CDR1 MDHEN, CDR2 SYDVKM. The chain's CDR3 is CASSPTGRSSDQPQHF. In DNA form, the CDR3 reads TGTGCCAGCAGTCCGACCGGGAGGAGCTCAGATCAGCCCCAGCATTTT.

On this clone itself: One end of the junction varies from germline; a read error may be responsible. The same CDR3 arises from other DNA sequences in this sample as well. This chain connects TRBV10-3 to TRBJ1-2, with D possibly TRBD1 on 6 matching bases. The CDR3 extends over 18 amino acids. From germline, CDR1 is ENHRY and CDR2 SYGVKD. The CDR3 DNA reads TGTGCCATCCCCGGCCGCCTCATGGGGGCATCGGCTAACTATGGCTACACTTTC. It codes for CAIPGRLMGASANYGYTF.

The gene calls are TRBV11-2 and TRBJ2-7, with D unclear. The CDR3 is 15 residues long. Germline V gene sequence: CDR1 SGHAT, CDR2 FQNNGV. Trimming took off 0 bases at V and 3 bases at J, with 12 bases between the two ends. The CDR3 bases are TGTGCCAGCAGCTTAGAGAGTCAACCAGGCTACGAGCAGTACTTC. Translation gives CASSLESQPGYEQYF.

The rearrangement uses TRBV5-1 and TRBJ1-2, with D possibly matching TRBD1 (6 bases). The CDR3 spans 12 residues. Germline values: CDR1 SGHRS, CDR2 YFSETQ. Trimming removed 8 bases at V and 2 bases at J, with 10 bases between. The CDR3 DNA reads TGCGCCAGTTACGGGACAAACTATGGCTACACCTTC. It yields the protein CASYGTNYGYTF.

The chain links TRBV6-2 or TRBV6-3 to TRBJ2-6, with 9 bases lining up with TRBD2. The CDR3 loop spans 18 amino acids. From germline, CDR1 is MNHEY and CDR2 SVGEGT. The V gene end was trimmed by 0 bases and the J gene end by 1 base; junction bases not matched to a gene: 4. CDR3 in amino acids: CASSYSLAGSSGANVLTF. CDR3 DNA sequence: TGTGCCAGCAGTTACTCCCTAGCGGGAAGTTCTGGGGCCAACGTCCTGACTTTC.

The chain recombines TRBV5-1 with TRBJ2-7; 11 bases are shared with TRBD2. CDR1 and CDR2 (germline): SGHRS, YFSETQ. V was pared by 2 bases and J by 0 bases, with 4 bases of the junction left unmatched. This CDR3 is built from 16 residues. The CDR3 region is CASSFLAGGVSYEQYF. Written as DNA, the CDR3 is TGCGCCAGCAGCTTCTTAGCGGGAGGGGTCTCCTACGAGCAGTACTTC.

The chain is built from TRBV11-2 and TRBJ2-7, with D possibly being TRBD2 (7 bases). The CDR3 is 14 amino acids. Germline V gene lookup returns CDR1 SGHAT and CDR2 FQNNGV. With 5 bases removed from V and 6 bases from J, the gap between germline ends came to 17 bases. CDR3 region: CASSPREGGREQYF. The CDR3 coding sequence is TGTGCCAGCAGCCCTCGAGAGGGGGGGCGCGAGCAGTACTTC.

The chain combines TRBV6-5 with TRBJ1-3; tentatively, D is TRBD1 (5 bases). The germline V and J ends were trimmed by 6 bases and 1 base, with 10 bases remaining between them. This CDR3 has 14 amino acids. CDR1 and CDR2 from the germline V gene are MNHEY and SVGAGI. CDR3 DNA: TGTGCCAGCAGATTCAGGGTATCTGGAAACACCATATATTTT. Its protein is CASRFRVSGNTIYF.

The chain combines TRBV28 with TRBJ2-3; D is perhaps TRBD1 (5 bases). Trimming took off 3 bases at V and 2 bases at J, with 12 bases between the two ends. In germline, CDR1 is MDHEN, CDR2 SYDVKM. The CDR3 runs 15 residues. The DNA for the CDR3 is TGTGCCAGCAGTTTTCCAGGGCCATACACAGATACGCAGTATTTT. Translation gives CASSFPGPYTDTQYF.

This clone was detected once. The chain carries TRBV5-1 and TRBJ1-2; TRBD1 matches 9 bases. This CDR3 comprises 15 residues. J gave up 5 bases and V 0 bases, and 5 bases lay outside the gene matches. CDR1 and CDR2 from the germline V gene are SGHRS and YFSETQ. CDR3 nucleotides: TGCGCCAGCAGCTTGGCCACAGGGGGCGGATATGGCTACACCTTC. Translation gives CASSLATGGGYGYTF.

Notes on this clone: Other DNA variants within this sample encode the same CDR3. The CDR3 nucleotides are TGTGCCAGCAGTTGGGGCGGCAATCAGCCCCAGCATTTT. This sequence encodes CASSWGGNQPQHF. The rearrangement links TRBV28 to TRBJ1-5, with a tentative D call TRBD1 (5 bases). The CDR3 totals 13 residues. Germline V gene lookup returns CDR1 MDHEN and CDR2 SYDVKM. With 4 bases removed from V and 2 bases from J, the gap between germline ends came to 6 bases.

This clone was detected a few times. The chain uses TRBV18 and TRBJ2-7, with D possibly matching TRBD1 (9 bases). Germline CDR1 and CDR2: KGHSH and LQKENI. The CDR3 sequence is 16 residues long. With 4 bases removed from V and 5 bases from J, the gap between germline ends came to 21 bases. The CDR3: CASSQLAGQGWDEQYF. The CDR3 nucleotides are TGTGCCAGCTCACAGTTAGCGGGACAGGGCTGGGACGAGCAGTACTTC.

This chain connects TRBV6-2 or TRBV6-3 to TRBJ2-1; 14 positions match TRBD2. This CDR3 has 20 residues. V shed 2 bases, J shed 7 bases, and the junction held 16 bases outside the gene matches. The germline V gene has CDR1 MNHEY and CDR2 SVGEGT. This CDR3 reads CASSYPTGRAGTSGRNEQFF. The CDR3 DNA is TGTGCCAGCAGTTACCCGACGGGACGGGCCGGGACTAGCGGGAGAAATGAGCAGTTCTTC.

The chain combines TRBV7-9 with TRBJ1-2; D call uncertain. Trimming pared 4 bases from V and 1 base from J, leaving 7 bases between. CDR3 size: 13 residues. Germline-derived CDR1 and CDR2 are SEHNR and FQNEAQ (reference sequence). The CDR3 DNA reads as TGTGCCAGCAGCTCCCAGTTTAACTATGGCTACACCTTC. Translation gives CASSSQFNYGYTF.